The 16 T cell receptor beta chains reported below all come from one sample, sequenced in a study of cytomegalovirus exposure and HLA in healthy donors. The assay was immunoSEQ multiplex PCR, and TCRdb's table has in-frame clones only and misses some. The data hold 150,000 or so clones, with over 80% observed a single time. The sequencing sample was made of PBMCs. Every receptor here comes from a woman in her 30s in good health and CMV-seropositive.

This chain uses TRBV9 with TRBJ2-7; 8 bases fit TRBD2. The length of the CDR3 is 15 residues. V shed 0 bases and J 3 bases; nucleotides not matched to a gene: 5. Looked up from germline, CDR1 is SGDLS and CDR2 is YYNGEE. The CDR3 coding sequence is TGTGCCAGCAGCGTAGGAGCGGGAGATTTCTACGAGCAGTACTTC. This gives the protein CASSVGAGDFYEQYF.

V is TRBV4-1 and J is TRBJ2-3; 11 nucleotides agree with TRBD2. CDR1 is MGHRA and CDR2 is YSYEKL in the germline V gene. V was pared by 4 bases and J by 0 bases, with 3 bases of the junction left unmatched. CDR3 size: 16 residues. CDR3 region: CASSRGTSGSTDTQYF. The CDR3 DNA reads TGCGCCAGCAGCCGAGGGACTAGCGGTAGCACAGATACGCAGTATTTT.

V gene TRBV6-1 combines with J gene TRBJ1-5, with D maybe TRBD1 (5 bases). V lost 8 bases, J lost 0 bases, and 11 bases lay in between. CDR3 length equals 14 residues. CDR1 is MNHNS and CDR2 is SASEGT in the germline V gene. CDR3 coding DNA: TGTGCCAGCGACAGCTACTATAGCAATCAGCCCCAGCATTTT. The encoded protein is CASDSYYSNQPQHF.

The chain links TRBV5-1 to TRBJ2-5; D call uncertain. Per germline, CDR1 SGHRS and CDR2 YFSETQ. Between the trimmed V and J ends, which lost 0 bases and 2 bases, there was a span of 8 bases. The CDR3 loop spans 14 amino acids. The CDR3 sequence is CASSLAQIQETQYF. DNA for the CDR3: TGCGCCAGCAGCTTGGCCCAGATACAAGAGACCCAGTACTTC. The full variable domain, in which reference TRBV5-1 and TRBJ2-5 provide the parts outside the CDR3, is KAGVTQTPRYLIKTRGQQVTLSCSPISGHRSVSWYQQTPGQGLQFLFEYFSETQRNKGNFPGRFSGRQFSNSRSEMNVSTLELGDSALYLCASSLAQIQETQYFGPGTRLLVL.

The V call is TRBV4-1, the J call TRBJ2-5, with TRBD2 as a possible D gene (6 bases). CDR1 is MGHRA, CDR2 YSYEKL, per germline. Deletions cut 3 bases from V and 2 bases from J, with 13 bases between. The CDR3 is 15 amino acids. In nucleotides, the CDR3 is TGCGCCAGCAGCCATTCTCCGGGGGAGCAAGAGACCCAGTACTTC. It encodes CASSHSPGEQETQYF.

V usage is TRBV25-1 and J usage is TRBJ1-5; D not resolved. The CDR3 consists of 14 residues. The V gene lost 8 bases and the J gene lost 1 base, with 12 bases spanning the gap. Germline CDR1 reads MGHDK; CDR2 reads SYGVNS. CDR3 coding DNA: TGTGCCAGCTCTTTCGGTTTCAGCAATCAGCCCCAGCATTTT. It yields the protein CASSFGFSNQPQHF. Full variable domain (outside the CDR3, taken from reference TRBV25-1 and TRBJ1-5): EADIYQTPRYLVIGTGKKITLECSQTMGHDKMYWYQQDPGMELHLIHYSYGVNSTEKGDLSSESTVSRIRTEHFPLTLESARPSHTSQYLCASSFGFSNQPQHFGDGTRLSIL.

The table lists this clone with a count of one. CDR3 coding DNA: TGTGCCAGCAGTCAGGGCCGCTATGGCTACACCTTC. Translating it yields CASSQGRYGYTF. The V gene is TRBV28, the J gene TRBJ1-2; D possibly corresponds to TRBD1 (5 bases). V was pared by 5 bases and J by 4 bases, with 8 bases between. The CDR3 is 12 residues long. The germline V gene encodes CDR1 MDHEN and CDR2 SYDVKM.

The rearrangement joins TRBV4-1 to TRBJ2-3; TRBD1 aligns across 8 bases. The CDR3 length is 15 residues. Germline lookup yields CDR1 MGHRA and CDR2 YSYEKL. The ends lost 4 bases at V and 4 bases at J; junction bases unmatched: 7. The CDR3 nucleotides are TGCGCCAGCAGCCGGGCGGACAGGGACGCAGATACGCAGTATTTT. The encoded protein is CASSRADRDADTQYF.

The chain combines TRBV6-4 with TRBJ1-2; 8 bases agree with TRBD1. Germline trimming cut 3 bases from V and 4 bases from J; bases unmatched to any gene: 4. The germline CDR1 and CDR2 sequences are MRHNA and SNTAGT. The CDR3 totals 14 residues. CDR3 amino acids: CASSESDRGYGYTF. The CDR3 region has the DNA TGTGCCAGCAGTGAAAGTGACAGGGGCTATGGCTACACCTTC.

The rearrangement uses TRBV28 and TRBJ1-2, with a possible D match to TRBD1 (6 bases). The CDR3 has 14 residues. The ends were cut back, 4 bases at V and 6 bases at J, with 15 bases in the middle. Germline V gene sequence: CDR1 MDHEN, CDR2 SYDVKM. CDR3 loop: CASSSPGVPDGYTF. The CDR3 coding sequence is TGTGCCAGCAGTTCGCCAGGGGTGCCTGATGGCTACACCTTC.

The chain couples TRBV5-1 to TRBJ2-3; no firm D call. There are 13 residues in the CDR3. V was shortened by 4 bases and J by 7 bases, with 13 bases between the two germline ends. Germline CDR1 and CDR2: SGHRS and YFSETQ. The CDR3 spells CASSPQPTHTQYF. The CDR3 coding sequence is TGCGCCAGCAGCCCCCAACCTACTCATACGCAGTATTTT.

The table lists this clone with a few counts. J is TRBJ2-7 and V is TRBV28; 8 bases line up with TRBD1. This CDR3 spans 15 amino acids. The V gene's germline CDR1 is MDHEN and CDR2 SYDVKM. The V segment lost 8 bases and the J segment 0 bases; nucleotides outside the gene matches: 9. CDR3 in DNA: TGTGCCAGCTCTAAAGCGACAGGGGCCTCCTACGAGCAGTACTTC. This encodes CASSKATGASYEQYF.

This chain uses TRBV5-4 with TRBJ1-3; the match to TRBD1 covers 12 bases. The V and J ends lost 4 bases and 3 bases, in that order; junction bases with no gene match: 8. This CDR3 contains 17 residues. Germline assignment: CDR1 SGHNT and CDR2 YYREEE (reference sequence). DNA of the CDR3: TGTGCCAGCAGCGACCGGGACAGGGGGCTAAGTGGAAACACCATATATTTT. Its protein is CASSDRDRGLSGNTIYF.

The V gene is TRBV7-9, the J gene TRBJ2-7, with D maybe TRBD1 (5 bases). Germline V lookup: CDR1 SEHNR, CDR2 FQNEAQ (reference sequence). The CDR3 has 14 residues. The V gene lost 5 bases and the J gene lost 2 bases, with 13 bases spanning the gap. This CDR3 reads CASSHTGLPYEQYF. The CDR3 nucleotides read TGTGCCAGCAGCCACACAGGTCTCCCCTACGAGCAGTACTTC.

The chain couples TRBV11-2 to TRBJ2-1, with 7 bases matching TRBD2. CDR1 SGHAT and CDR2 FQNNGV come from the germline V gene. This CDR3 comprises 14 residues. Trimming cost V 3 bases and J 7 bases; bases outside gene matches: 6. The CDR3 is CASSLGLRENEQFF. The CDR3 DNA reads as TGTGCCAGCAGCTTGGGTCTGCGGGAGAATGAGCAGTTCTTC.

The chain uses TRBV6-6 and TRBJ2-4; 11 nucleotides match TRBD1. The junction had 6 bases not matched to a gene; V was cut back by 7 bases and J by 7 bases. The CDR3 is 14 residues long. Germline V lookup: CDR1 MNHNY, CDR2 SVGAGI (reference sequence). CDR3 region: CASTPDRGLNIQYF. The CDR3 DNA follows: TGTGCCAGCACTCCGGACAGGGGGCTGAACATTCAGTACTTC.